These 23 T cell receptor beta chains came from one sample sequenced in a study of OX40 agonist ivuxolimab in advanced cancers. Library method: the immunoSEQ multiplex PCR assay. Sourced from immuneACCESS, this table was stored by TCRdb with only in-frame sequences that have V and J called. A share of the clones is absent; for the studies checked, an unresolved V gene accounts for under half, and the remainder has no known explanation. A total of fewer than 55,000 clones appear in this sample, around 80% of them only once. The leading ten clones occupy 6.5% to 8% of the sample. The input for sequencing was CD4+ or CD8+ T cells sorted from blood, taken in a trial of the OX40 agonist ivuxolimab. Receptor source: an adult with an advanced solid tumor such as melanoma, head and neck, liver or kidney cancer.

The CDR3 region is CASSEDWQETQYF. The DNA for the CDR3 is TGTGCCAGCAGTGAGGACTGGCAGGAGACCCAGTACTTC. The chain has TRBV2 and TRBJ2-5; D is perhaps TRBD2 (5 bases). Trimming pared 3 bases from V and 5 bases from J, leaving 10 bases between. Looked up from germline, CDR1 is SNHLY and CDR2 is FYNNEI. The CDR3 has 13 residues.

The table lists this clone with a count of one. The chain links TRBV7-8 to TRBJ1-1; possible D gene TRBD1, 6 bases. The CDR3 length is 14 residues. Germline loops: CDR1 SGHVS, CDR2 FQNEAQ. With 0 bases removed from V and 6 bases from J, the gap between germline ends came to 11 bases. The CDR3 sequence: CASSLASGAAEAFF. The CDR3 nucleotides read TGTGCCAGCAGCTTAGCATCAGGGGCCGCTGAAGCTTTCTTT.

The J gene is TRBJ2-1, the V gene TRBV9; no reliable D call. The V gene lost 0 bases and the J gene lost 3 bases, with 1 base spanning the gap. Germline CDR1 and CDR2: SGDLS and YYNGEE. The CDR3 has 12 residues. CDR3 residues: CASSVVYNEQFF. The CDR3 bases are TGTGCCAGCAGCGTAGTCTACAATGAGCAGTTCTTC.

This clone was seen a handful of times. The chain is built from TRBV19 and TRBJ2-2; no clear D gene. CDR1 is LNHDA and CDR2 is SQIVND in the germline V gene (reference sequence). The CDR3 extends over 13 amino acids. The ends were cut back, 10 bases at V and 4 bases at J, with 13 bases in the middle. CDR3 amino acids: CATRLAGTGELFF. CDR3 DNA: TGTGCCACCCGACTGGCAGGCACCGGGGAGCTGTTTTTT.

The rearrangement uses TRBV11-2 and TRBJ1-2; D is uncertain. The V and J ends lost 5 bases and 5 bases respectively, with 15 bases between them. The CDR3 covers 14 residues. Germline V CDR1 and CDR2: SGHAT, FQNNGV. DNA of the CDR3: TGTGCCAGCAGCCTGGGTCTTAGTATATATGGCTACACCTTC. Translated: CASSLGLSIYGYTF.

The rearrangement uses TRBV5-1 and TRBJ1-1; D may be TRBD1 (6 bases). Trimming stripped 3 bases from V and 4 bases from J, with 13 bases between. The germline CDR1 and CDR2 sequences are SGHRS and YFSETQ. The CDR3 extends over 14 amino acids. The CDR3 DNA sequence: TGCGCCAGCAGCTGGGGGACACAAAGCACTGAAGCTTTCTTT. Its protein is CASSWGTQSTEAFF.

V gene TRBV9 combines with J gene TRBJ1-2; D gene uncertain. Per germline, CDR1 SGDLS and CDR2 YYNGEE. V gave up 3 bases and J gave up 8 bases, with 11 bases separating them. CDR3 length: 12 residues. CDR3 DNA sequence: TGTGCCAGCAGCGCCGGACCGGGAGGCTACACCTTC. Encoded protein: CASSAGPGGYTF.

This chain connects TRBV7-2 to TRBJ1-1; the match to TRBD1 covers 8 bases. CDR1 SGHTA and CDR2 FQGNSA come from the germline V gene. Losses at the gene ends were 1 base for V and 6 bases for J; bases not matched to a gene: 7. This CDR3 has 15 residues. CDR3 protein: CASSLEQGVWAEAFF. In DNA form, the CDR3 reads TGTGCCAGCAGCTTAGAACAGGGGGTTTGGGCTGAAGCTTTCTTT.

CDR3 in amino acids: CASSDLTDNSPLHF. The CDR3 DNA reads as TGTGCCAGCAGTGATCTGACCGATAATTCACCCCTCCACTTT. This rearrangement joins TRBV2 to TRBJ1-6; D not resolved. CDR3 length: 14 amino acids. Germline V gene sequence: CDR1 SNHLY, CDR2 FYNNEI. With 3 bases removed from V and 5 bases from J, the gap between germline ends came to 8 bases.

The chain uses TRBV7-8 and TRBJ2-7; no firm D call. The CDR3 is made up of 14 amino acids. Trimming removed 0 bases at V and 12 bases at J, with 18 bases between. Germline values: CDR1 SGHVS, CDR2 FQNEAQ. The CDR3 region has the DNA TGTGCCAGCAGCTTAGCGCTAAATTCGGCCCGTCTGTACTTC. Residues: CASSLALNSARLYF.

The chain has TRBV10-3 and TRBJ2-5, with D uncertain. The CDR3 has 12 residues. Trimming removed 2 bases at V and 0 bases at J, with 1 base between. CDR1 ENHRY and CDR2 SYGVKD come from the germline V gene. The CDR3, as DNA: TGTGCCATCAGTGAGAACCAAGAGACCCAGTACTTC. This gives the protein CAISENQETQYF.

The chain is built from TRBV19 and TRBJ2-1; either TRBD1 or TRBD2 may supply D (5 bases each). The CDR3 runs 16 residues. Germline V gene lookup returns CDR1 LNHDA and CDR2 SQIVND (reference sequence). V was shortened by 2 bases and J by 9 bases, with 20 bases between the two germline ends. CDR3 coding DNA: TGTGCCAGTAGTATATCGGTCCGGGACCCCCTGGGTGAGCAGTTCTTC. It yields the protein CASSISVRDPLGEQFF.

The chain couples TRBV9 to TRBJ1-6; D might be TRBD1 (5 bases). Germline V gene sequence: CDR1 SGDLS, CDR2 YYNGEE. The germline V and J ends were trimmed by 5 bases and 2 bases, with 17 bases remaining between them. This CDR3 contains 17 residues. In DNA, the CDR3 is TGTGCCAGCAGTTTGGGGACTATATCCACCTATAATTCACCCCTCCACTTT. It yields the protein CASSLGTISTYNSPLHF.

CDR3 in amino acids: CASRKGLTDTQYF. Here the CDR3 DNA reads TGTGCCAGCAGAAAAGGTCTCACAGATACGCAGTATTTT. This chain uses TRBV6-4 with TRBJ2-3, with no clear D. Germline loops: CDR1 MRHNA, CDR2 SNTAGT. The CDR3 length is 13 residues. Trimming took 6 bases from V and 2 from J, leaving 9 bases between them.

The chain uses TRBV6-5 and TRBJ2-2, with D hard to call. This CDR3 spans 15 amino acids. Germline V gene lookup returns CDR1 MNHEY and CDR2 SVGAGI. V gave up 8 bases and J gave up 4 bases, with 17 bases separating them. CDR3 sequence reads: CASRGVISATGELFF. Here the CDR3 DNA reads TGTGCCAGCCGTGGCGTGATTTCGGCCACCGGGGAGCTGTTTTTT.

The chain carries TRBV30 and TRBJ2-1, with 11 bases fitting TRBD2. Germline values: CDR1 GTSNPN, CDR2 SVGIG (reference sequence). The CDR3 loop spans 16 amino acids. Unmatched junction bases numbered 8, after V lost 2 bases and J lost 5 bases. The CDR3 region is CAWSPQGLAGNNEQFF. As DNA, the CDR3 is TGTGCCTGGAGTCCCCAAGGACTAGCGGGCAACAATGAGCAGTTCTTC.

This clone occurred once. V gene TRBV21-1 combines with J gene TRBJ2-1; TRBD2 is taken as the D call from the table, unchecked against the DNA. TRBV21-1 is given as a pseudogene. CDR3 length: 17 amino acids. CDR3 sequence (DNA): TGTGCCAGCAGCAAATCCCGGATAGCGGAGGCCTACAATGAGCAGTTCTTC. This encodes CASSKSRIAEAYNEQFF.

The chain joins TRBV30 to TRBJ1-6, with a tentative D call TRBD1 (5 bases). Germline V CDR1 and CDR2: GTSNPN, SVGIG (reference sequence). The CDR3 consists of 17 residues. The V and J ends lost 7 bases and 2 bases respectively, with 21 bases between them. The CDR3 DNA reads TGTGCCTTCAAGCCGAACCCGGGGCTACCCTATAATTCACCCCTCCACTTT. Its protein is CAFKPNPGLPYNSPLHF.

This clone was detected only a few times. The chain employs TRBV6-5 and TRBJ2-7, with 7 bases aligning to TRBD2. There are 14 residues in the CDR3. J was trimmed by 4 bases and V by 5 bases; bases with no gene match: 8. From germline, CDR1 is MNHEY and CDR2 SVGAGI. The CDR3 reads CASSTGTTRYEQYF. CDR3 bases: TGTGCCAGCAGTACCGGGACTACCAGATACGAGCAGTACTTC.

CDR3 residues: CASSPRRVAGVLSTDTQYF. The CDR3 DNA sequence: TGTGCCAGCTCACCACGGCGCGTCGCGGGAGTGCTTAGCACAGATACGCAGTATTTT. The chain carries TRBV18 and TRBJ2-3; 7 bases match TRBD2. After removal of 1 base from V and 0 bases from J, the junction contained 13 bases not matched to a gene. Germline loops: CDR1 KGHSH, CDR2 LQKENI. The CDR3 runs 19 residues.

Remarks on this clone: Because the CDR3's place on the DNA is in doubt, the DNA is left out and the CDR3 is given as listed by TCRdb. The rearrangement uses TRBV19 and TRBJ2-5; the table names TRBD1, a call not compared with the DNA. Germline CDR1 reads LNHDA; CDR2 reads SQIVND (reference sequence). Counting both end residues, the CDR3 totals 19 amino acids. Here the CDR3 reads CASSIISDVGAGFLETQYF.

The J gene is TRBJ1-2, the V gene TRBV11-2; perhaps TRBD1 as D (6 bases). Germline loops: CDR1 SGHAT, CDR2 FQNNGV. Trimming shortened V by 8 bases and J by 2 bases, and 27 bases separated the two germline ends. The CDR3 sequence is 18 residues long. The DNA for the CDR3 is TGTGCCAGCCAAGGGGGACTCGGAAGCATCGTTGCGAACTATGGCTACACCTTC. The encoded protein is CASQGGLGSIVANYGYTF.

V is TRBV9 and J is TRBJ1-3; D possibly corresponds to TRBD1 (6 bases). Trimming took 7 bases from V and 4 from J, leaving 12 bases between them. In germline, CDR1 is SGDLS, CDR2 YYNGEE. The CDR3 extends over 13 amino acids. CDR3 DNA: TGTGCCAGCGCCGGGGGGGCCGGAAACACCATATATTTT. Translated: CASAGGAGNTIYF.